The entry below describes one T cell receptor beta chain. This sample stems from a study of blood T cell repertoires in COVID-19. In the study overall: The United States, Italy and Spain supplied acute and convalescent COVID-19 samples. Sample material is recorded as cDNA or gDNA derived from T cells, B-cell-depleted T cells, or PBMCs.

TCRdb keeps only in-frame clones here, not all; method: immunoSEQ multiplex PCR. Among about 360,000 clones listed, roughly 87% were seen once. The junction had 6 bases not matched to a gene; V was cut back by 0 bases and J by 6 bases. Germline CDR1 SGHRS, CDR2 YFSETQ. The CDR3 is 15 residues long. Participants came from roughly 25 US areas, aged roughly 18 to 90 years. Sequencing was carried out using PBMCs or T cells enriched from blood (not recorded which). The TCR sequence derives from a woman in her thirties or forties with acute COVID-19. The rearrangement links TRBV5-1 to TRBJ2-7; 10 bases are a match to TRBD2. The DNA of the CDR3 is TGCGCCAGCAGCTTGGTGTCTAGCGGGGGAGGCGAGCAGTACTTC. It codes for CASSLVSSGGGEQYF.